This note documents a single T cell receptor (beta chain) sequence. Its matching antigen is unknown. This record belongs to a study of T cell responses to AZD1222 COVID-19 vaccine. General study findings and limits: It should be noted that donors were predominantly white British and more often female, and clonal diversity was possibly underestimated.

Libraries were prepared by immunoSEQ multiplex PCR; TCRdb keeps only in-frame clonotypes and omits some of them. The table records roughly 80,000 clones, 90% to 95% of them present only once. This clonotype was obtained from an adult in good health. The sequencing used peripheral blood, collected on day 0 of MenACWY control vaccination.

The CDR3 DNA follows: TGTGCCAGCAGCGTCAGCCCGAAAATGGTCTATGAGCAGTTCTTC. This encodes CASSVSPKMVYEQFF. The rearrangement joins TRBV9 to TRBJ2-1; no clear D. Germline V gene data show CDR1 as SGDLS and CDR2 as YYNGEE. CDR3 length: 15 amino acids. Deletions cut 2 bases from V and 8 bases from J, with 17 bases between.